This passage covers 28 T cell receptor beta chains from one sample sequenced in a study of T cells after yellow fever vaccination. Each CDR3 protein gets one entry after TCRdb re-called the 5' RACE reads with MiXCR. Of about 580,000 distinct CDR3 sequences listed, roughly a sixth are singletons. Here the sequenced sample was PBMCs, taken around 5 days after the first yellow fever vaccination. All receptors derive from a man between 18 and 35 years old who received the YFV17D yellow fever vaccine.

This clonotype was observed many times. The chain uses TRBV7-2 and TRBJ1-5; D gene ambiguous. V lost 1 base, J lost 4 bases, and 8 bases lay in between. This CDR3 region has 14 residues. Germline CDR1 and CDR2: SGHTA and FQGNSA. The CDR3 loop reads CASSLDGLNQPQHF. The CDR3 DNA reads TGTGCCAGCAGCTTAGACGGACTGAATCAGCCCCAGCATTTT.

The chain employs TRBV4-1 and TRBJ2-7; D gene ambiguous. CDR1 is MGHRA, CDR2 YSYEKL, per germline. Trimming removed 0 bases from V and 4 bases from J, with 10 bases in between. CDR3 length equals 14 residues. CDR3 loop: CASSQEYVGYEQYV. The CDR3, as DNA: TGCGCCAGCAGCCAAGAGTACGTCGGTTACGAGCAGTACGTC.

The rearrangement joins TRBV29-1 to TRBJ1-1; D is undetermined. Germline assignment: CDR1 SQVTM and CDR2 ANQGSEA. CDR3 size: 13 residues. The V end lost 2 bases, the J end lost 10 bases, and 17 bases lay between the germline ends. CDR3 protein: CSVESPLWGGAFF. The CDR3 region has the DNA TGCAGCGTTGAATCCCCACTGTGGGGAGGAGCTTTCTTT.

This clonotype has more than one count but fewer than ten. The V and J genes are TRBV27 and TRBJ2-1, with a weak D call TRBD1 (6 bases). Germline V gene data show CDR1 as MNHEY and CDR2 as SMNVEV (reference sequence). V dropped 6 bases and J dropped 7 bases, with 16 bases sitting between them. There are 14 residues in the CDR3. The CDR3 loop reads CASRHRAPDNEQFF. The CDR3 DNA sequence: TGTGCCAGCAGACACAGGGCGCCGGATAATGAGCAGTTCTTC.

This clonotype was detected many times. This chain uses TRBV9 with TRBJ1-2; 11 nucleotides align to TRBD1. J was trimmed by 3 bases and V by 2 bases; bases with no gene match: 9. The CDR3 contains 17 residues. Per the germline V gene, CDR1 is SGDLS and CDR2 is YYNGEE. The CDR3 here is CASSVKGQGDRDYGYTF. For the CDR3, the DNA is TGTGCCAGCAGCGTGAAGGGACAGGGGGATAGGGACTATGGCTACACCTTC.

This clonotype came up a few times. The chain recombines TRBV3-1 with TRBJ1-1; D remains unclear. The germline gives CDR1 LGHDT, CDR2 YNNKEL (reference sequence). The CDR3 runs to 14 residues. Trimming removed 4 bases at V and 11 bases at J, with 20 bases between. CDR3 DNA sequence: TGTGCCAGCAGCCCCGGGTCTGACGGTAGAGCGGCTTTCTTT. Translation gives CASSPGSDGRAAFF.

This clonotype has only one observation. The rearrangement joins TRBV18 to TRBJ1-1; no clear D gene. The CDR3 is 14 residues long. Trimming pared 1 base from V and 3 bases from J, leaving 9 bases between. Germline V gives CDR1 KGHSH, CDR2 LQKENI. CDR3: CASSPQNRHTEAFF. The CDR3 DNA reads TGTGCCAGCTCACCACAGAACAGACACACTGAAGCTTTCTTT. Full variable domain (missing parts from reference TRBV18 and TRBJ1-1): NAGVMQNPRHLVRRRGQEARLRCSPMKGHSHVYWYRQLPEEGLKFMVYLQKENIIDESGMPKERFSAEFPKEGPSILRIQQVVRGDSAAYFCASSPQNRHTEAFFGQGTRLTVV.

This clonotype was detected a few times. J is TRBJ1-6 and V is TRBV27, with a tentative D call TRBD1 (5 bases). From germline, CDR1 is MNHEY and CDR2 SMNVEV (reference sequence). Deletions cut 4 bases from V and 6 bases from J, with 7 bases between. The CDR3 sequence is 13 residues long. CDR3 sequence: CASSWGSNSPLHF. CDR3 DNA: TGTGCCAGCAGTTGGGGCAGTAATTCACCCCTCCACTTT.

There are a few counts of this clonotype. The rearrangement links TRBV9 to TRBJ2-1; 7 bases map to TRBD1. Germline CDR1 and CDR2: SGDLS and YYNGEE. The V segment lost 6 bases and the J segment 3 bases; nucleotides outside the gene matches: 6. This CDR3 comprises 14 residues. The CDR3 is CASNRDSNYNEQFF. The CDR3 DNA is TGTGCCAGCAACCGGGACAGCAACTACAATGAGCAGTTCTTC.

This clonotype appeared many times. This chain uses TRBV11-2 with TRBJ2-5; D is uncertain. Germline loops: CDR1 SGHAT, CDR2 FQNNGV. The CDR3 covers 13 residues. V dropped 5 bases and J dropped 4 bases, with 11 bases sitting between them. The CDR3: CASSLRWGETQYF. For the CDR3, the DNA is TGTGCCAGCAGCCTACGATGGGGAGAGACCCAGTACTTC.

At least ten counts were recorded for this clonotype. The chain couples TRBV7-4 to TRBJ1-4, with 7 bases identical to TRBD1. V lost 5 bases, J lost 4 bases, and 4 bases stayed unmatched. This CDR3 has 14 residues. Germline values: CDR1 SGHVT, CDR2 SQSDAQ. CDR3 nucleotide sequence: TGTGCCAGCAGCCACAGGGGCCTTAATGAAAAACTGTTTTTT. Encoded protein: CASSHRGLNEKLFF.

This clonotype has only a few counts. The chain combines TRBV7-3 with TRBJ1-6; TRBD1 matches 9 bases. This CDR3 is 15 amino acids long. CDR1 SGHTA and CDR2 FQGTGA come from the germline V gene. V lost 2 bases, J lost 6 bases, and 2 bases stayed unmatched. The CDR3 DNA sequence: TGTGCCAGCAGCTTATCGGGACAGGGTAATTCACCCCTCCACTTT. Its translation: CASSLSGQGNSPLHF.

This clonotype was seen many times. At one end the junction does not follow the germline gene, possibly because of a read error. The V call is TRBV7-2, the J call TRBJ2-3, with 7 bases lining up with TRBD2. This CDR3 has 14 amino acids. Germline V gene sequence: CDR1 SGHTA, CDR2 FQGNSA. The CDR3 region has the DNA TGCGCCAGCAGCCCGCGGGGGAGCACAGATACGCAGTATTTT. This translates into CASSPRGSTDTQYF.

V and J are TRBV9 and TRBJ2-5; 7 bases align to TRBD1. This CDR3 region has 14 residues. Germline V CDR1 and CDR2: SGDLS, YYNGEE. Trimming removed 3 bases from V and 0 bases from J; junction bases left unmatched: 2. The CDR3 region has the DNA TGTGCCAGCAGCGAGACAGGGAACCAAGAGACCCAGTACTTC. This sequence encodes CASSETGNQETQYF.

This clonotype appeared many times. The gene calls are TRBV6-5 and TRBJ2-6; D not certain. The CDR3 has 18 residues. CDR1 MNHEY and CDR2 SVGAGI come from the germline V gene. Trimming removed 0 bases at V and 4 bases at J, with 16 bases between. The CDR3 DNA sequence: TGTGCCAGCAGTTACTCGGAATTAAATACCCCAGGGGCCAACGTCCTGACTTTC. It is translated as CASSYSELNTPGANVLTF.

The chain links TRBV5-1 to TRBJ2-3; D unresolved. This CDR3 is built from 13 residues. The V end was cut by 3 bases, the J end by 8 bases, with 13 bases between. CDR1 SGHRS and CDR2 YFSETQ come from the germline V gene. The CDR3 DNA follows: TGCGCCAGCAGCTGGGGAAAGGACGCTACGCAGTATTTT. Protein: CASSWGKDATQYF.

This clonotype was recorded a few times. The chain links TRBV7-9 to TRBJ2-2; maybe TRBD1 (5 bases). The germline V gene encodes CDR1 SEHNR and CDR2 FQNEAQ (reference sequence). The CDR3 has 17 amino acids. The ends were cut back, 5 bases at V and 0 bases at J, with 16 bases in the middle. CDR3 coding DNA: TGTGCCAGCAGCCCTCAAATCAGGGATGCGAACACCGGGGAGCTGTTTTTT. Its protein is CASSPQIRDANTGELFF.

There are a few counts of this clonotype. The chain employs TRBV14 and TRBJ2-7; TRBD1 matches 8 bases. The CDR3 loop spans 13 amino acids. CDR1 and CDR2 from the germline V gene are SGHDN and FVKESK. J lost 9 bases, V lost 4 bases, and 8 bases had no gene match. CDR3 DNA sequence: TGTGCCAGCAGCCCCCGACAGGGGACGAGGCAGTACTTC. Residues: CASSPRQGTRQYF.

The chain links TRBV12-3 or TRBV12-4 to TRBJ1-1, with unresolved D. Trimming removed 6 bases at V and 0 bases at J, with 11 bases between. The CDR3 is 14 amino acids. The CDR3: CASRRVGMNTEAFF. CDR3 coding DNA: TGTGCCAGCAGGAGGGTTGGGATGAACACTGAAGCTTTCTTT.

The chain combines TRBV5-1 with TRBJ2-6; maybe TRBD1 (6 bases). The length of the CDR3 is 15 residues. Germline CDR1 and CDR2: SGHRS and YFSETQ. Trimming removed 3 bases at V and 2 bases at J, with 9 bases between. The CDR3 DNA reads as TGCGCCAGCAGCTCTGGGACAACTGGGGCCAACGTCCTGACTTTC. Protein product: CASSSGTTGANVLTF. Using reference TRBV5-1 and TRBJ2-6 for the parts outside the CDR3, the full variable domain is KAGVTQTPRYLIKTRGQQVTLSCSPISGHRSVSWYQQTPGQGLQFLFEYFSETQRNKGNFPGRFSGRQFSNSRSEMNVSTLELGDSALYLCASSSGTTGANVLTFGAGSRLTVL.

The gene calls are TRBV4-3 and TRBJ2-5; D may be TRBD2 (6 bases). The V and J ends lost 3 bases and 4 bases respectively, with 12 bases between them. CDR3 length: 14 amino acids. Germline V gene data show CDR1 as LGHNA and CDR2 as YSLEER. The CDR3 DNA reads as TGCGCCAGCAGCCACATGGGAGGTGGAGAGACCCAGTACTTC. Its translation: CASSHMGGGETQYF.

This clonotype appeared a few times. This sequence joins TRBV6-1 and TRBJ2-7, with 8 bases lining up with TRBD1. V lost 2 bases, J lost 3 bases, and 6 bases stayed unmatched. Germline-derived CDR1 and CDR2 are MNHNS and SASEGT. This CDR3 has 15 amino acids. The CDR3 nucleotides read TGTGCCAGCAGTGAATCAGGACAGGGCATCTACGAGCAGTACTTC. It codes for CASSESGQGIYEQYF.

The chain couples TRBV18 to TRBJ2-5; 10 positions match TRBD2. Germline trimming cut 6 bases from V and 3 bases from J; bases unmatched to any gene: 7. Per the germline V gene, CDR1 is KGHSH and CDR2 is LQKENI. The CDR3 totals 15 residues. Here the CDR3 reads CASSPTGTSEETQYF. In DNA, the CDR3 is TGTGCCAGCTCCCCCACCGGGACTAGCGAAGAGACCCAGTACTTC.

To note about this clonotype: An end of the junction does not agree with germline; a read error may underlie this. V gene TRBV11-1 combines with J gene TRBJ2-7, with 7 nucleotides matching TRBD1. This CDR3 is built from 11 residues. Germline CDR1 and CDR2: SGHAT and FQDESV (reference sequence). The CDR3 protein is CASRTYGTVCF. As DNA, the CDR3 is TGTGCCAGCAGGACTTATGGGACAGTTTGCTTC.

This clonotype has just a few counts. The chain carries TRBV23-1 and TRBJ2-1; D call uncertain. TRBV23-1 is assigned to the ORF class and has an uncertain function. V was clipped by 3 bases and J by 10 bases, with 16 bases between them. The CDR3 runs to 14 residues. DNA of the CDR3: TGCGCCAGCAGTCACCCCCTTCCTGAGCCCGAGCAGTTCTTC. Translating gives CASSHPLPEPEQFF.

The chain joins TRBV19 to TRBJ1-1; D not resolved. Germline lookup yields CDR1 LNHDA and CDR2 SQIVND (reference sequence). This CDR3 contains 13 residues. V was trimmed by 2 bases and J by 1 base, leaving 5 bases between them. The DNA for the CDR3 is TGTGCCAGTAGTATATGGGAGAACACTGAAGCTTTCTTT. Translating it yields CASSIWENTEAFF.

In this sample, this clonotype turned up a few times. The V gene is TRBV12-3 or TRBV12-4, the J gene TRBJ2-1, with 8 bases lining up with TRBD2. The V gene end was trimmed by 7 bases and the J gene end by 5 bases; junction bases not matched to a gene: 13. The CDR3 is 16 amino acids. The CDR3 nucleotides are TGTGCCAGCACCGGGTTTCCTGCGGGGGGCAACAATGAGCAGTTCTTC. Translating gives CASTGFPAGGNNEQFF.

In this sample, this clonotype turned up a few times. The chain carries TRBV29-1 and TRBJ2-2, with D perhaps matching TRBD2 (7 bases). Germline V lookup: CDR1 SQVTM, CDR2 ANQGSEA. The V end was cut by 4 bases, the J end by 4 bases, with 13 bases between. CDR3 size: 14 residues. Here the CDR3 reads CSVAFGGLTGELFF. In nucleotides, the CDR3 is TGCAGCGTTGCTTTCGGGGGGCTCACCGGGGAGCTGTTTTTT.